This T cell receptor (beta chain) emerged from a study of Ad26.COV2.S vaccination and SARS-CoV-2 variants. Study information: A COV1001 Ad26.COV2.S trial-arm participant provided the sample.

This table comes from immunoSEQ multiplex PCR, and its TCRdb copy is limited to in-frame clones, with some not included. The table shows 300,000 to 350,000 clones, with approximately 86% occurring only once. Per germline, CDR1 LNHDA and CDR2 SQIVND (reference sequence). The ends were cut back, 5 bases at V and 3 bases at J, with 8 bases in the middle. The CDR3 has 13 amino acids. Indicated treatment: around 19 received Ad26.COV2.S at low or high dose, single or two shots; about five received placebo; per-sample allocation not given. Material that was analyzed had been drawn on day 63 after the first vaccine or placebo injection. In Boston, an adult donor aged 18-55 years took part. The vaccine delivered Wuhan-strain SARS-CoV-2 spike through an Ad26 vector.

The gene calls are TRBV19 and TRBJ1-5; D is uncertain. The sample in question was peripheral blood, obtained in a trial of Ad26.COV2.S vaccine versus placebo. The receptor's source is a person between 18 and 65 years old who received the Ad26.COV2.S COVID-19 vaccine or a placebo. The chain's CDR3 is CASSSQDNQPQHF. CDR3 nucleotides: TGTGCCAGTAGTTCGCAGGACAATCAGCCCCAGCATTTT.